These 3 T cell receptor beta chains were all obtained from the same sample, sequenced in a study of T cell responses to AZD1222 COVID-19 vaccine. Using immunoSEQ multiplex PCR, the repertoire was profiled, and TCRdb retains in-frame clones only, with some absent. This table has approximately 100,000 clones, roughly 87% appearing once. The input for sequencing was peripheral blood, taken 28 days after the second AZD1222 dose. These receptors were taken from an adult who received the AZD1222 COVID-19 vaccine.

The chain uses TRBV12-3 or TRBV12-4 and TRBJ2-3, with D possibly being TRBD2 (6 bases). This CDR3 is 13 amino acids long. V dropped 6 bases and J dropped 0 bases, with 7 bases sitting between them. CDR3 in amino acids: CASRGTSTDTQYF. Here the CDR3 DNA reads TGTGCCAGCAGAGGGACTAGCACAGATACGCAGTATTTT.

The CDR3 DNA reads TGTGCCAGTAGTATGGGTGTTGCCGGCGAGCAGTACTTC. It is translated as CASSMGVAGEQYF. The V call is TRBV19, the J call TRBJ2-7, with unresolved D. The CDR3 is made up of 13 amino acids. Trimming pared 3 bases from V and 6 bases from J, leaving 12 bases between. Germline loops: CDR1 LNHDA, CDR2 SQIVND (reference sequence).

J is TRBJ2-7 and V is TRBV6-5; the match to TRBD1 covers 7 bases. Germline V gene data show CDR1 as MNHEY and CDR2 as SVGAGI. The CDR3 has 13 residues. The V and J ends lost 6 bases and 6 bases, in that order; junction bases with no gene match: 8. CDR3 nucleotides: TGTGCCAGCAGCTACAGGGGATTCGGCGAGCAGTACTTC. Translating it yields CASSYRGFGEQYF.